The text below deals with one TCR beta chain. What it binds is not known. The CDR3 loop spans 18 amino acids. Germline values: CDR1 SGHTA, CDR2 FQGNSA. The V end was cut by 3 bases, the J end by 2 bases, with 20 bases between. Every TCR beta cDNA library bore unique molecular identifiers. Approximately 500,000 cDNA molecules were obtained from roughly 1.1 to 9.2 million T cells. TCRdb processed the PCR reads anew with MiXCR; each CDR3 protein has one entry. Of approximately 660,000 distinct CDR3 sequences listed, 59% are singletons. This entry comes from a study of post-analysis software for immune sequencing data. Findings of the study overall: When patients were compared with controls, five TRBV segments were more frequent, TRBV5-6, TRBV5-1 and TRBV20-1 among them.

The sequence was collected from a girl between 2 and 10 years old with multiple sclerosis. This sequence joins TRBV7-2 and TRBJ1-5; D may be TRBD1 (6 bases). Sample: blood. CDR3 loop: CASSFAGTPSGGNQPQHF. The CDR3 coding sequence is TGTGCCAGCAGCTTCGCCGGGACACCCTCGGGGGGCAATCAGCCCCAGCATTTT.